A selection of T cell receptor beta chains follows, all from one sample in a study of blood T cells in healthy people across ages. TCRdb reanalysed the 5' RACE reads using MiXCR and keeps one entry per CDR3 protein. The table records 600,000 to 1,000,000 distinct CDR3 sequences, 25% of them present only once. The same data also contributed to another study, on T cells of mothers and their children.

Specimen: blood. The receptors come from a boy younger than 18 in good health. Both conserved end residues are part of each CDR3. A D gene is named only where the DNA matches it firmly. Only part of the rows carry a size: once, few, many, or a class if the clone is expanded.

J	size	length	D	V	DNA	CDR3
TRBJ2-7	few	14	.	TRBV6-2/TRBV6-3	TGTGCCAGCAGTGTCTCCGGGACCGCCTACGAGCAGTACTTC	CASSVSGTAYEQYF
TRBJ1-2	few	16	.	TRBV7-2	TGTGCCAGCAGCCCCCACTCTCCGGGGAAAGGGGATGGCTACACCTTC	CASSPHSPGKGDGYTF
TRBJ2-7	few	14	.	TRBV6-5	TGTGCCAGCGGCGGACAGGTCGGGGGTTACGAGCAGTACTTC	CASGGQVGGYEQYF
TRBJ1-5	many	14	.	TRBV28	TGTGCCAGCAGTGTTTTGTTCGGCGGTCAGCCCCAGCATTTT	CASSVLFGGQPQHF
TRBJ1-1	.	13	TRBD1	TRBV27	TGTGCCAGCATCACTCCAGGGGGCACTGAAGCTTTCTTT	CASITPGGTEAFF
TRBJ2-1	.	16	TRBD2	TRBV5-6	TGTGCCAGCAGCTTGGACGTGCGGGGGGCAAATAATGAGCAGTTCTTC	CASSLDVRGANNEQFF
TRBJ2-7	many	13	TRBD1	TRBV28	TGTGCCAGCAGTTCGACAGGGCTCAACGAGCAGTACTTC	CASSSTGLNEQYF
TRBJ2-7	few	15	TRBD2	TRBV3-1	TGTGCCAGCAGCCAGGAAAGCGGGACGATCTACGAGCAGTACTTC	CASSQESGTIYEQYF
TRBJ1-2	few	14	.	TRBV7-2	TGTGCCAGCAGCTTAAACGGTCCTAACTATGGCTACACCTTC	CASSLNGPNYGYTF
TRBJ1-2	once	13	.	TRBV28	TGTGCCAGCAGTTTATGGTCCGGCTATGGCTACACCTTC	CASSLWSGYGYTF
TRBJ2-1	.	17	TRBD2	TRBV11-2	TGTGCCAGCAGCTCCACGACAGGACTAGCGCCGTACAATGAGCAGTTCTTC	CASSSTTGLAPYNEQFF
TRBJ1-1	once	12	.	TRBV6-2/TRBV6-3	TGTGCCAGCAGTTACCCGCACACTGAAGCTTTCTTT	CASSYPHTEAFF
TRBJ1-2	.	15	.	TRBV9	TGTGCCAGCAGCGTAGCGGGCAGCCTCGTCTATGGCTACACCTTC	CASSVAGSLVYGYTF
TRBJ1-2	.	14	.	TRBV6-5	TGTGCCAGCAGTTCAGCTATGGGCGGTTTTGACTACACCTTC	CASSSAMGGFDYTF
TRBJ2-1	.	15	TRBD2	TRBV12-3/TRBV12-4	TGTGCCAGCAGGGAGGGACTAGCGGGCAACAATGAGCAGTTCTTC	CASREGLAGNNEQFF
TRBJ2-2	.	14	.	TRBV20-1	TGCAGTGCAGGAGGGACTCATAACACCGGGGAGCTGTTTTTT	CSAGGTHNTGELFF
TRBJ2-4	.	14	.	TRBV7-9	TGTGCCAGCAGCTTTCCTGGGGCGGGAAACATTCAGTGCTTC	CASSFPGAGNIQCF
TRBJ2-5	.	15	.	TRBV5-1	TGCGCCAGCAGCTGGAGGGACAGCCCCCAAGAGACCCAGTACTTC	CASSWRDSPQETQYF
TRBJ2-4	.	15	.	TRBV28	TGTGCCAGCAGCTTTTCCACGGTAGCCAAAAACATTCAGTACTTC	CASSFSTVAKNIQYF
TRBJ2-1	.	14	.	TRBV20-1	TGCAGTGCTAGAGTAATCGAACCCTACAATGAGCAGTTCTTC	CSARVIEPYNEQFF
TRBJ2-7	.	18	.	TRBV5-1	TGCGCCAGCAGCTTCGGGCCAACCCGTTCCGGGGCCGCCTACGAGCAGTACTTC	CASSFGPTRSGAAYEQYF
TRBJ2-4	.	14	.	TRBV28	TGTGCCAGCAGCCCCACCTCTCCCAGGGACATTCAGTACTTC	CASSPTSPRDIQYF
TRBJ1-4	once	15	TRBD1	TRBV7-9	TGTGCCAGCAGCCCTGGGGACAGGGCGGATGAAAAACTGTTTTTT	CASSPGDRADEKLFF
TRBJ1-2	few	13	.	TRBV12-3/TRBV12-4	TGTGCCAGCAGTACCGGGATTAACTATGGCTACACCTTC	CASSTGINYGYTF
TRBJ2-3	few	11	.	TRBV29-1	TGCAGCCCCCACCTCGGGGATACGCAGTATTTT	CSPHLGDTQYF
TRBJ2-3	.	14	.	TRBV18	TGTGCCAGCTCACCACAAGAGTACACAGATACGCAGTATTTT	CASSPQEYTDTQYF
TRBJ2-7	.	14	TRBD1	TRBV5-1	TGCGCCAGCAGCTTGGGGGGACAGGGTGACGAGCAGTACTTC	CASSLGGQGDEQYF
TRBJ2-5	few	17	.	TRBV9	TGTGCCAGCAGCGTAGCTGAGGCTAGGGCCCACGGAGAGACCCAGTACTTC	CASSVAEARAHGETQYF
TRBJ2-7	few	12	.	TRBV20-1	TGCAGTGGGGGGGTCCCGTCCTACGAGCAGTACTTC	CSGGVPSYEQYF
TRBJ2-3	.	16	TRBD1	TRBV9	TGTGCCAGCAGCGTATGGGGACAGGGCGCCACAGATACGCAGTATTTT	CASSVWGQGATDTQYF
TRBJ2-1	.	15	TRBD2	TRBV9	TGTGCCAGCAGTGAGGGACTAGCGGACATTAATGAGCAGTTCTTC	CASSEGLADINEQFF
TRBJ1-4	.	14	TRBD1	TRBV5-6	TGTGCCAGCAGCGCCCAGGGGGATCCCGAAAAACTGTTTTTT	CASSAQGDPEKLFF
TRBJ2-5	few	15	TRBD2	TRBV25-1	TGTGCCAGCATTGCTAGCGGGAGAGAGGGGGAGACCCAGTACTTC	CASIASGREGETQYF
TRBJ1-4	few	15	.	TRBV4-3	TGCGCCAGCAGCCAAGAAGACAGAGATAATGAAAAACTGTTTTTT	CASSQEDRDNEKLFF
TRBJ2-1	few	15	TRBD2	TRBV4-3	TGCGCCAGCAGCCAAGATTTGCGGGGGAACAATGAGCAGTTCTTC	CASSQDLRGNNEQFF
TRBJ2-7	.	16	TRBD1	TRBV2	TGTGCCAGCAGTGAAAAGGGACAGGGGGTAAGGTACGAGCAGTACTTC	CASSEKGQGVRYEQYF
TRBJ2-1	few	13	.	TRBV5-5	TGTGCCAGCAGCTTGCAGGGATTCAATGAGCAGTTCTTC	CASSLQGFNEQFF
TRBJ2-3	.	16	TRBD1	TRBV7-9	TGTGCCAGCAGCGCAGCCTCCGGGACAGGGAGGGATACGCAGTATTTT	CASSAASGTGRDTQYF
TRBJ2-7	.	15	TRBD2	TRBV6-2/TRBV6-3	TGTGCCAGCAGTCCCTCTAGCGGGAGTAGCGTCGAGCAGTACTTC	CASSPSSGSSVEQYF
TRBJ2-1	.	16	TRBD2	TRBV5-6	TGTGCCAGCAGCTCGAGCACTAGCGGGACGTACAATGAGCAATTCTTC	CASSSSTSGTYNEQFF
TRBJ2-1	few	13	.	TRBV6-1	TGTGCCAGCAGCGAAGGCAGGGCCAATGAGCAGTTCTTC	CASSEGRANEQFF